A single T cell receptor beta chain is shown here with its context. What it binds is unknown. This record comes from a study of T-cell memory formation after mild COVID-19. 5'RACE primed at constant segments yielded TCR alpha and TCR beta cDNA libraries bearing sample barcodes and UMIs. TCRdb passed the 5' RACE reads through MiXCR, listing each CDR3 protein once. Of around 200,000 distinct CDR3 sequences in the sample, roughly 23% were seen once. Study findings and constraints: While clones contracting from day 15 to 85 were balanced between CD4 and CD8, later expanders leaned CD4+.

Looked up from germline, CDR1 is MNHEY and CDR2 is SVGAGI. There are 11 residues in the CDR3. The ends were cut back, 8 bases at V and 5 bases at J, with 9 bases in the middle. J is TRBJ1-1 and V is TRBV6-5, with D hard to call. The sample consisted of PBMCs or a T cell subset sorted from them (not recorded which). This clonotype was sampled from an adult woman who had mild COVID-19 (a few samples of this study predate the infection). Cell type and time point are not known. The CDR3 loop reads CASEFGTEAFF. CDR3 DNA: TGTGCCAGCGAATTTGGGACTGAAGCTTTCTTT.